This is a list of T cell receptor beta chains from one sample in a study of radiotherapy plus CTLA-4 blockade in lung cancer. Using immunoSEQ multiplex PCR, the repertoire was profiled, and TCRdb retains in-frame clones only, with some absent. The sample lists approximately 49,000 clones, 80% to 90% occurring once. The sample consisted of peripheral blood, taken from a patient treated with radiotherapy plus ipilimumab. The receptors come from a human donor with non-small cell lung cancer whose response to radiotherapy plus ipilimumab could not be evaluated. Both conserved end residues are part of each CDR3. D genes are given only for firm matches. Size tells how often a clone was seen (once, few, many) or the class of an expanded clone, and some rows leave it out.

TRBV11-2	NA	TRBJ1-3	TRBD1	TGTGCCAGCAGCCCGAGGACAGGGGGAAACACCATATATTTT	CASSPRTGGNTIYF
TRBV15	NA	TRBJ1-1	NA	TGTGCCACCTCACGGGGGGGGAAGAACACTGAAGCTTTCTTT	CATSRGGKNTEAFF
TRBV11-3	NA	TRBJ2-2	NA	TGTGCCAGCTCCGACACGCTCACCGGGGAGCTGTTTTTT	CASSDTLTGELFF
TRBV30	NA	TRBJ1-6	TRBD1	TGTGCCTGGGGGACAGGGGAAAATTCACCCCTCCACTTT	CAWGTGENSPLHF
TRBV28	NA	TRBJ1-1	NA	TGTGCCAGCAGGTCTCTGGAGGGTGAAGCTTTCTTT	CASRSLEGEAFF
TRBV9	once	TRBJ2-7	TRBD1	TGTGCCAGCAGCCCCGAGGGACAGGGGGCTCCAAACGAGCAGTACTTC	CASSPEGQGAPNEQYF
TRBV25-1	NA	TRBJ2-7	TRBD2	TGTGCCAGCAGTGGGGGACTAGCGGTGAACTACGAGCAGTACTTC	CASSGGLAVNYEQYF
TRBV4-3	many	TRBJ2-6	TRBD2	TGCGCCAGCAGCCAAGGGCTAGCGGGAGTCATGGCTGGGGCCAACGTCCTGACTTTC	CASSQGLAGVMAGANVLTF
TRBV11-2	NA	TRBJ2-1	NA	TGTGCCAGCAGCTTCGTGGGGGGTCGGGAGCAGTTCTTC	CASSFVGGREQFF
TRBV28	NA	TRBJ2-7	NA	TGTGCCAGCAGTGACTCCCCCTCCTACGAGCAGTACTTC	CASSDSPSYEQYF
TRBV28	NA	TRBJ1-1	NA	TGTGCCAGCAGTATCGAGACTGAAGCTTTCTTT	CASSIETEAFF
TRBV7-2	NA	TRBJ1-5	NA	TGTGCCAGCAGCTGGGAGGGGGGCCTCAATCAGCCCCAGCATTTT	CASSWEGGLNQPQHF
TRBV7-9	NA	TRBJ1-5	NA	TGTGCCAGCAGCGCCACAGGCCGCAATCAGCCCCAGCATTTT	CASSATGRNQPQHF
TRBV5-6	few	TRBJ2-7	TRBD1	TGTGTCAGCAGAGGACAGGGGGTAAGCGAGCAGTACTTC	CVSRGQGVSEQYF
TRBV5-3	NA	TRBJ2-3	TRBD2	TGTGCCAGAAGCTGCGTACTGACTAGCGGGCTTCCCACAGATACGCAGTATTTT	CARSCVLTSGLPTDTQYF
TRBV7-8	NA	TRBJ2-7	TRBD1	TGTGCCAGCAGCCCTGGACAGGGTATGAACGAGCAGTACTTC	CASSPGQGMNEQYF
TRBV7-9	once	TRBJ2-1	TRBD1	TGTGCCAGCAGCTTGTATTCAGGGGGCCTCTACAATGAGCAGTTCTTC	CASSLYSGGLYNEQFF
TRBV2	few	TRBJ2-7	NA	TGTGCCAGCAGTGAGAGGCGGCCCTACGAGCAGTACTTC	CASSERRPYEQYF
TRBV7-8	NA	TRBJ2-3	NA	TGTGCCAGCAGCTTCTGGACTTCGAAAGACACAGATACGCAGTATTTT	CASSFWTSKDTDTQYF
TRBV28	NA	TRBJ2-3	TRBD2	TGTGCCACCTTACTCGGGACTAGCGGGCCATTAATCGATACGCAGTATTTT	CATLLGTSGPLIDTQYF
TRBV5-1	few	TRBJ2-7	TRBD1	TGCGCCAGCAGCACCGGACAGGGAGGCTACGAGCAGTACTTC	CASSTGQGGYEQYF
TRBV29-1	NA	TRBJ2-7	TRBD2	TGCAGCGTTGGACGACTAGCGGGAGAAGGCGAGCAGTACTTC	CSVGRLAGEGEQYF
TRBV6-1	NA	TRBJ2-1	NA	TGTGCCAGCAGCTTACAGGCGTCCTACAATGAGCAGTTCTTC	CASSLQASYNEQFF
TRBV5-4	NA	TRBJ2-5	NA	TGTGCCAGCAGCTTGGTAGAGGGAGGCGATGAGACCCAGTACTTC	CASSLVEGGDETQYF
TRBV6-1	NA	TRBJ1-2	TRBD1	TGTGCCAGCAGCGGGACAGGGGACTATGGCTACACCTTC	CASSGTGDYGYTF
TRBV28	NA	TRBJ1-2	TRBD1	TGTGCCAGCAGTTGGACAGGGGCCTCCCAACTTTTC	CASSWTGASQLF
TRBV6-6	NA	TRBJ1-3	NA	TGTGCCAGCAGAAACCGGGGAAACACCATATATTTT	CASRNRGNTIYF
TRBV5-1	NA	TRBJ1-1	NA	TGCGCCAGCAGCGCCGAACAGGGGAACACTGAAGCTTTCTTT	CASSAEQGNTEAFF
TRBV6-5	NA	TRBJ2-7	TRBD1	TGTGCCAGCAGTTACGGACAGGGCCCCTACGAGCAGTACTTC	CASSYGQGPYEQYF
TRBV6-6	NA	TRBJ2-7	TRBD2	TGTGCCAGCAGTTACGCCCTAGCGGGAGTCGGCTACGAGCAGTACTTC	CASSYALAGVGYEQYF
TRBV7-6	NA	TRBJ2-1	NA	TGTGCCAGCAGCCCCAGTCGATACAATGAGCAGTTCTTC	CASSPSRYNEQFF
TRBV7-3	once	TRBJ2-3	NA	TGTGCCAGCAGCCCCAGCGCTCCGCCCCGAGATACGCAGTATTTT	CASSPSAPPRDTQYF
TRBV6-5	NA	TRBJ2-1	TRBD2	TGTGCCAGCAGTTCGCGAAGACTAGCGGGAGGGAATGAGCAGTTCTTC	CASSSRRLAGGNEQFF
TRBV28	NA	TRBJ2-5	NA	TGTGCCAGCAGTTTATCAGTCTCCCAAGAGACCCAGTACTTC	CASSLSVSQETQYF
TRBV27	NA	TRBJ1-2	TRBD1	TGTGCCAGCAGTTCCCCGGACAGGGATTATGGCTACACCTTC	CASSSPDRDYGYTF
TRBV4-3	NA	TRBJ2-1	TRBD2	TGCGCCAGCAGCCAAGATCGGCTAGCGGGATACAATGAGCAGTTCTTC	CASSQDRLAGYNEQFF
TRBV4-3	NA	TRBJ1-4	TRBD1	TGCGCCAGCAGCCGCCGACAGGGAGTATTTGAAAAACTGTTTTTT	CASSRRQGVFEKLFF
TRBV6-6	NA	TRBJ1-1	TRBD1	TGTGCCAGCAGTACCCGGGACAGGGACATGAACACTGAAGCTTTCTTT	CASSTRDRDMNTEAFF
TRBV15	NA	TRBJ2-7	NA	TGTGCCACCAGCAGTAGTTCCTACGAGCAGTACTTC	CATSSSSYEQYF
TRBV5-5	NA	TRBJ2-7	TRBD1	TGTGCCAGTACTCAGGGACAGGGGGCGTGGGAGCAGTACTTC	CASTQGQGAWEQYF
TRBV7-2	NA	TRBJ1-4	TRBD1	TGTGCCAGCAGCTTGGGACAGGGTAATGAAAAACTGTTTTTT	CASSLGQGNEKLFF
TRBV6-5	NA	TRBJ2-7	TRBD2	TGTGCCAGCAGCTGGGGGGGAGAGCAGTACTTC	CASSWGGEQYF
TRBV2	once	TRBJ2-7	TRBD1	TGTGCCAGCAGTGTCGACAGGGTGGGCGAGCAGTACTTC	CASSVDRVGEQYF
TRBV6-1	NA	TRBJ2-1	TRBD2	TGTGCCGGCAGTGGACGACTAGCGGGAGGGTGGCATGAGCAGTTCTTC	CAGSGRLAGGWHEQFF
TRBV5-1	NA	TRBJ2-3	TRBD1	TGCGCCAGCAGCCCGGGGACAGGGGTCACAGATACGCAGTATTTT	CASSPGTGVTDTQYF
TRBV4-1	NA	TRBJ1-5	NA	TGCGCCAGCAGCCGTGACAGGCCTCATCAGCCCCAGCATTTT	CASSRDRPHQPQHF
TRBV6-4	NA	TRBJ2-7	NA	TGTGCCAGCAGTGACTCGAGAAATTCCTACGAGCAGTACTTC	CASSDSRNSYEQYF
TRBV7-8	NA	TRBJ1-2	NA	TGTGCCAGCAGCTTACGGGAAATCGAAGGCTACACCTTC	CASSLREIEGYTF
TRBV30	NA	TRBJ2-2	NA	TGTGCCTGGAGTTGGAGTGTCGGGGAGCTGTTTTTT	CAWSWSVGELFF
TRBV4-3	NA	TRBJ2-7	NA	TGCGCCAGCAGCCAAGACAGGTCCTCCTACGAGCAGTACTTC	CASSQDRSSYEQYF
TRBV7-9	NA	TRBJ1-1	NA	TGTGCCAGCAGCTTATTCCTTCCAGGGGAAAATGGTGAAGCTTTCTTT	CASSLFLPGENGEAFF
TRBV19	NA	TRBJ1-5	NA	TGTGCCAGTAGCTATACCGGGACATCTGACGCGCCCCAGCATTTT	CASSYTGTSDAPQHF
TRBV10-3	NA	TRBJ2-1	TRBD2	TGTGCCATCAGTGCACTAGCGGACAATGAGCAGTTCTTC	CAISALADNEQFF
TRBV6-6	NA	TRBJ2-5	TRBD2	TGTGCCAGCAGTTACCTAGCGGGAGAGGACGAGACCCAGTACTTC	CASSYLAGEDETQYF
TRBV6-5	few	TRBJ2-7	TRBD1	TGTGCCAGCAGACCGGGACAGGGATCCTACGAGCAGTACTTC	CASRPGQGSYEQYF